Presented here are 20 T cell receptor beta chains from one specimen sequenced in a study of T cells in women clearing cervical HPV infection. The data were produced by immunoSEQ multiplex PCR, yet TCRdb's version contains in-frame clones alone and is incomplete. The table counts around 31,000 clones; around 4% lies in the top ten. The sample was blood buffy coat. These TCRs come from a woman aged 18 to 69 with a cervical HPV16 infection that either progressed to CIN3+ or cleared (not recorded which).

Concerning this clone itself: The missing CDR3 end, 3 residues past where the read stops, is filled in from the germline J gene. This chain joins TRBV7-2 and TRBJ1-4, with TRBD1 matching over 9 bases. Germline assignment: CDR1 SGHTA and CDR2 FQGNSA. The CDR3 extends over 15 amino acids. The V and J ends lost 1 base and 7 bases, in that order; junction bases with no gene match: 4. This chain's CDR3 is CASSLVQGATEKLFF. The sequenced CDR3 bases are TGTGCCAGCAGCTTAGTACAGGGGGCAACTGAAAAA.

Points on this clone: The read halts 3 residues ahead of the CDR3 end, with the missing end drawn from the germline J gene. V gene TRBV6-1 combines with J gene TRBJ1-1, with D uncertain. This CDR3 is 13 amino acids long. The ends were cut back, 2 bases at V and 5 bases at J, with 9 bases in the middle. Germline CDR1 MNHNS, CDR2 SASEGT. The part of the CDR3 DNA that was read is TGTGCCAGCAGTGAAACTGTAGGGACTGAA. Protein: CASSETVGTE. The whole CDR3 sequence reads CASSETVGTEAFF.

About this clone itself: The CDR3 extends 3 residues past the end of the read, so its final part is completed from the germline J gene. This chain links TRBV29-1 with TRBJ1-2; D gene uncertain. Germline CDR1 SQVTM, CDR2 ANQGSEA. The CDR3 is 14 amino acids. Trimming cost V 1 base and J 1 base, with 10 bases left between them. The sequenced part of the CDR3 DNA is TGCAGCGTTGAAGCAGTCAAGTTTAACTATGGC. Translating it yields CSVEAVKFNYG. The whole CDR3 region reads CSVEAVKFNYGYTF.

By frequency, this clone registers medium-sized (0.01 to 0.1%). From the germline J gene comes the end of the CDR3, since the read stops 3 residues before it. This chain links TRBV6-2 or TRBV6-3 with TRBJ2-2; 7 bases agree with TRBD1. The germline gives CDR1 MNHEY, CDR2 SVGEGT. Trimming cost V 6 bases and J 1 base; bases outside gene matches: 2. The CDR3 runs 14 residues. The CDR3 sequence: CASRGQWNTGELFF. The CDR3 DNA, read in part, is TGTGCCAGCAGGGGACAGTGGAACACCGGGGAG.

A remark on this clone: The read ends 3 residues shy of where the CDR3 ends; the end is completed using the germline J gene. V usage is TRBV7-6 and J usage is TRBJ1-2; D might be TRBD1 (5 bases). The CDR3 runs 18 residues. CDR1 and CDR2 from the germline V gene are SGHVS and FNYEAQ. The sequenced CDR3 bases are TGTGCCAGCAGCGATACCGGGACTAGAGGGAGGGAATCCTACGAC. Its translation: CASSDTGTRGRESYD. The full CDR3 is CASSDTGTRGRESYDYTF. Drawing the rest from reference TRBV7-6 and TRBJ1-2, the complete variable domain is GAGVSQSPRYKVTKRGQDVALRCDPISGHVSLYWYRQALGQGPEFLTYFNYEAQQDKSGLPNDRFSAERPEGSISTLTIQRTEQRDSAMYRCASSDTGTRGRESYDYTFGSGTRLTVV.

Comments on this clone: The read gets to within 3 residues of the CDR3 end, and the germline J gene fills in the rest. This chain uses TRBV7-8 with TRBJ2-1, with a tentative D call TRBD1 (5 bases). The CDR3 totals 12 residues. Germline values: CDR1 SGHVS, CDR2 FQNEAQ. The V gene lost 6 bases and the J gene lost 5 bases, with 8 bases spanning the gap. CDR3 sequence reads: CASSMTDNEQFF. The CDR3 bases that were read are TGTGCCAGCAGTATGACAGACAATGAG.

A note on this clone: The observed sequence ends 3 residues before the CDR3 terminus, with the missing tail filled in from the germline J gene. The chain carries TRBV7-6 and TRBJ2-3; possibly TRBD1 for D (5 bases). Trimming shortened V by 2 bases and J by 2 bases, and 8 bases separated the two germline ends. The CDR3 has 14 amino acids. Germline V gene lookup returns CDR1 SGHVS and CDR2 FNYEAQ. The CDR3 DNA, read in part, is TGTGCCAGCAGCTTAAGGGGCTTCACAGATACG. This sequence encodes CASSLRGFTDT. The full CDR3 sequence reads CASSLRGFTDTQYF. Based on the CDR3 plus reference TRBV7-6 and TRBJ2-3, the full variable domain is GAGVSQSPRYKVTKRGQDVALRCDPISGHVSLYWYRQALGQGPEFLTYFNYEAQQDKSGLPNDRFSAERPEGSISTLTIQRTEQRDSAMYRCASSLRGFTDTQYFGPGTRLTVL.

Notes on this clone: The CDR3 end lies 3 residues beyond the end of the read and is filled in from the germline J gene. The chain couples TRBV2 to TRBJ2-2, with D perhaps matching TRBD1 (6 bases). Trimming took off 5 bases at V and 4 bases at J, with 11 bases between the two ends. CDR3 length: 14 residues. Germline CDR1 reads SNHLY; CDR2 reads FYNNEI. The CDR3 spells CASSKDRATGELFF. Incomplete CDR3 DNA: TGTGCCAGCAGTAAGGACAGAGCCACCGGGGAG.

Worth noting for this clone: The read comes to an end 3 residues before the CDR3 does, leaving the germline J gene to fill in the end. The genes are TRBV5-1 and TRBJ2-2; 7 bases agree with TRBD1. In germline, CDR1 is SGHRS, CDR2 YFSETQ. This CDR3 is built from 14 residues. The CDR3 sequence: CASSRGQFNSPLFF. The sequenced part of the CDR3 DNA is TGCGCCAGCAGCCGGGGACAGTTTAATTCACCG.

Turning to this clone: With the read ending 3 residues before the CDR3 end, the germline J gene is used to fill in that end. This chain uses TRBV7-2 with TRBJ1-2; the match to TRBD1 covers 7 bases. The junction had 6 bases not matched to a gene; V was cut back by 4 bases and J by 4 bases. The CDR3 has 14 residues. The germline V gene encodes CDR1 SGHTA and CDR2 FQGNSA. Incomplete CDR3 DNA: TGTGCCAGCAGCTGGAGCGGGACAGCCTATGGC. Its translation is CASSWSGTAYG. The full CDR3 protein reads CASSWSGTAYGYTF.

This CDR3 reads CASSFRGVSGTEAFF. Incomplete CDR3 DNA: TGTGCCAGCAGCTTCAGAGGGGTCTCGGGCACTGAA. This sequence joins TRBV7-2 and TRBJ1-1; D possibly corresponds to TRBD1 (5 bases). The read halts 3 residues ahead of the CDR3 end, with the missing end drawn from the germline J gene. The CDR3 is 15 amino acids. Germline CDR1 reads SGHTA; CDR2 reads FQGNSA. V was cut by 3 bases and J by 4 bases, with 15 bases left in between.

This chain's CDR3 is CASSPDSVLQPQYF. The CDR3 DNA, read in part, is TGTGCCAGCAGCCCAGACAGCGTACTTCAGCCG. This rearrangement joins TRBV7-2 to TRBJ2-3, with D perhaps TRBD1 (5 bases). The read ends 3 residues early relative to the CDR3; the germline J gene fills the gap. This CDR3 comprises 14 residues. Germline assignment: CDR1 SGHTA and CDR2 FQGNSA.

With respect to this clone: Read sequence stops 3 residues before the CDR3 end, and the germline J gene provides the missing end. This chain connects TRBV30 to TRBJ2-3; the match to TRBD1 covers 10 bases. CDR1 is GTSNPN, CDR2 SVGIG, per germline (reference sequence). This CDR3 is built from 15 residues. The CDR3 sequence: CAWARQGAPNQPQYF. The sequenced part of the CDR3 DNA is TGTGCCTGGGCCCGACAGGGGGCGCCGAATCAGCCG.

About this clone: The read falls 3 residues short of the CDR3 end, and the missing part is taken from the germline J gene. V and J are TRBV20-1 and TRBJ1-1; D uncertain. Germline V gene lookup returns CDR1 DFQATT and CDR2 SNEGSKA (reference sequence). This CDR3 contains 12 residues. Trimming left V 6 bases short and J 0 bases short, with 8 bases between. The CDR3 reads CSAVTMNTEAFF. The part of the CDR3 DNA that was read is TGCAGTGCCGTGACAATGAACACTGAA.

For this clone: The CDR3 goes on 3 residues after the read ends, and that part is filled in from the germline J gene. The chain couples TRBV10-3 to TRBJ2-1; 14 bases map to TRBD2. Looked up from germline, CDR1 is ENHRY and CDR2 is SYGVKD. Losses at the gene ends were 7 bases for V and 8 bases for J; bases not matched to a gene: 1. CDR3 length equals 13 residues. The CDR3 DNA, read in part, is TGTGCCATCATGGGACTAGCGGGGGATGAG. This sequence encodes CAIMGLAGDE. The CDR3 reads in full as CAIMGLAGDEQFF.

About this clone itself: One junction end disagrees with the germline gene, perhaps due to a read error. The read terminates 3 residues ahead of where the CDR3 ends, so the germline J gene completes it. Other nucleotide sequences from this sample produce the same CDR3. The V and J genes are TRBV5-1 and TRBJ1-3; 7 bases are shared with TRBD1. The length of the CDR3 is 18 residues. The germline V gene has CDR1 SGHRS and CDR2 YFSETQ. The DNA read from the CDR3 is TGCGCCAGCAGCCCAAGAAGGGGGCGGCAGGGAGCTGGAAACACT. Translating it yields CASSPRRGRQGAGNT. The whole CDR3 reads CASSPRRGRQGAGNTIYF.

The CDR3 spells CASSPGRQGNYGYTF. Partial CDR3 DNA: TGTGCCAGCAGCCCGGGTCGACAGGGCAACTATGGC. The genes are TRBV7-3 and TRBJ1-2; 7 bases are a match to TRBD1. The CDR3 end lies 3 residues beyond the end of the read and is filled in from the germline J gene. This CDR3 spans 15 amino acids. V was clipped by 5 bases and J by 2 bases; unmatched bases: 8. Germline assignment: CDR1 SGHTA and CDR2 FQGTGA.

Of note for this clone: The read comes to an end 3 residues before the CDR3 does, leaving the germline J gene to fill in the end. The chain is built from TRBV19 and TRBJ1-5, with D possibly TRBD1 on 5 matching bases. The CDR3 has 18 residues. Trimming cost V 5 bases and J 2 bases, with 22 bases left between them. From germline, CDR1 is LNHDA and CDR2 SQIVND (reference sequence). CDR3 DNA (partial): TGTGCCAGTAGTTCCAGGTGGGGGGGGGATGTTGGCAATCAGCCC. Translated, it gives CASSSRWGGDVGNQP. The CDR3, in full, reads CASSSRWGGDVGNQPQHF.

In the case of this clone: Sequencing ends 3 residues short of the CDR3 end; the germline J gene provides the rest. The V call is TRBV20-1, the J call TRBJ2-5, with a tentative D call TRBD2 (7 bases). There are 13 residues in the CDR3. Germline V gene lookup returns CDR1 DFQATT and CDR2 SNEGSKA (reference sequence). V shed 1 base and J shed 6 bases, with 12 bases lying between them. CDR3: CSARAGGEQTQYF. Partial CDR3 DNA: TGCAGTGCTAGAGCGGGGGGCGAGCAGACC.

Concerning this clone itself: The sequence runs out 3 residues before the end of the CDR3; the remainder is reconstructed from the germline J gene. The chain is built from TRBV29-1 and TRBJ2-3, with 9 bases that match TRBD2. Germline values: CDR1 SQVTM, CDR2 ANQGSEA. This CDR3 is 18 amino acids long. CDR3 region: CSVERGPDRLAGAETQYF. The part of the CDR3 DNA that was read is TGCAGCGTTGAGAGGGGTCCGGATCGCTTAGCGGGAGCGGAGACG.